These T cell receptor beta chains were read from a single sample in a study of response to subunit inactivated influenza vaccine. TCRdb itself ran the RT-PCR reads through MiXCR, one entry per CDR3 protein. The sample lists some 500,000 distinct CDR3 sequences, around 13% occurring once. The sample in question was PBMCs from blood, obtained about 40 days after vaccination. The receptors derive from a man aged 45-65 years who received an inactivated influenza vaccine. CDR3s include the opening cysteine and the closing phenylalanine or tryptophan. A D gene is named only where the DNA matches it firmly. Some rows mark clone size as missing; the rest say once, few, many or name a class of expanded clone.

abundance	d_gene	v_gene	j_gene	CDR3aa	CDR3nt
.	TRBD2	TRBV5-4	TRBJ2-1	CASSYGLEKDEQFF	TGTGCCAGCAGCTATGGACTAGAGAAGGATGAGCAGTTCTTC
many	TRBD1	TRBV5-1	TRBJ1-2	CASGQQGTTYGYTF	TGCGCCAGCGGTCAACAGGGGACCACCTATGGCTACACCTTC
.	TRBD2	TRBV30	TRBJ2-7	CAWSVSGGYEQYF	TGTGCCTGGAGTGTATCGGGGGGTTACGAGCAGTACTTC
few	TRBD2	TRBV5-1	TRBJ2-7	CASSPVIGLAVLEQYF	TGCGCCAGCAGCCCGGTCATCGGACTAGCGGTGTTGGAGCAGTACTTC
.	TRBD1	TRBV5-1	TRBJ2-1	CASSISGTGRNEQFF	TGCGCCAGCAGCATATCCGGGACAGGGCGGAATGAGCAGTTCTTC
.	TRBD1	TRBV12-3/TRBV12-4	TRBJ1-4	CASSLNFIGTGSSTNEKLFF	TGTGCCAGCAGTTTAAATTTCATTGGGACAGGGTCCTCAACTAATGAAAAACTGTTTTTT
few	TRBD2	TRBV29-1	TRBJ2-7	CSVEDGAGGGDGQYF	TGCAGCGTTGAAGATGGGGCAGGTGGGGGGGATGGGCAGTACTTC
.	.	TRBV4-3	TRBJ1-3	CASSQDRRGGNTIYF	TGCGCCAGCAGCCAAGATCGGAGGGGTGGAAACACCATATATTTT
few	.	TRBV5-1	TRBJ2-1	CASSFRYTPDNEQFF	TGCGCCAGCAGCTTTAGGTACACCCCAGACAATGAGCAGTTCTTC
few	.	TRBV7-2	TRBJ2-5	CASSGYSRETQYF	TGTGCCAGCAGCGGTTATAGCAGAGAGACCCAGTACTTC
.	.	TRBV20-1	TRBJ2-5	CSARVGLQETQYF	TGCAGTGCTAGGGTAGGGTTACAAGAGACCCAGTACTTC
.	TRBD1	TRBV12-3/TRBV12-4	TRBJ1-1	CASSPQGGSYSEAFF	TGTGCCAGCAGCCCCCAGGGGGGCTCTTACAGTGAAGCTTTCTTT
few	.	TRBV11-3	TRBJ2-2	CASSLASSTGELFF	TGTGCCAGCAGCTTAGCTTCGTCCACCGGGGAGCTGTTTTTT
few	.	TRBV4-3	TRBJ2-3	CASSRSLGGGADTQYF	TGCGCCAGCAGCCGTTCATTAGGAGGGGGAGCAGATACGCAGTATTTT
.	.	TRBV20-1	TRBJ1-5	CSARDPNNQPQHF	TGCAGTGCTAGAGATCCGAACAATCAGCCCCAGCATTTT
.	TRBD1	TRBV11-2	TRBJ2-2	CASSLRPRAGGNTGELFF	TGTGCCAGCAGCTTACGTCCCCGGGCAGGGGGGAACACCGGGGAGCTGTTTTTT
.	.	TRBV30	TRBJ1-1	CAWRRGSGGTEAFF	TGTGCCTGGCGAAGGGGCTCCGGGGGTACTGAAGCTTTCTTT
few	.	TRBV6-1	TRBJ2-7	CASSELIAVRGEQYF	TGTGCCAGCAGTGAACTGATAGCGGTCCGGGGGGAGCAGTACTTC
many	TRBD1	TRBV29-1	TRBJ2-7	CSARTGTGFREQYF	TGCAGCGCCCGAACCGGGACAGGGTTTCGGGAGCAGTACTTC
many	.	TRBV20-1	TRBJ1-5	CSASRAENQPQHF	TGCAGTGCTAGTAGGGCAGAGAATCAGCCCCAGCATTTT
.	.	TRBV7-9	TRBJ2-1	CASSLVPSVEQFF	TGTGCCAGCAGCTTAGTTCCGTCGGTAGAGCAGTTCTTC
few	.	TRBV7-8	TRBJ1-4	CASSLPPKSTNEKLFF	TGTGCCAGCAGCTTACCCCCAAAGTCAACTAATGAAAAACTGTTTTTT
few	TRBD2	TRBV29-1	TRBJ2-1	CSVEDLGVVAGLDNEQFF	TGCAGCGTTGAAGATCTTGGGGTTGTAGCGGGTTTAGACAATGAGCAGTTCTTC
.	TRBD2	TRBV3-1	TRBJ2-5	CASSTPSGGGETQYF	TGTGCCAGCAGCACTCCTAGCGGGGGGGGAGAGACCCAGTACTTC
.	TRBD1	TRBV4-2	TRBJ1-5	CASSQATGEVQPQHF	TGTGCCAGCAGCCAGGCGACAGGGGAGGTCCAGCCCCAGCATTTT
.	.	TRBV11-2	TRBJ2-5	CASSNDGGAQYF	TGTGCCAGCAGCAACGACGGTGGGGCCCAGTACTTC
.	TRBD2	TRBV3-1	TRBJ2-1	CASSLGTSGRTTYNEQFF	TGTGCCAGCAGCCTAGGGACTAGCGGGAGGACGACATACAATGAGCAGTTCTTC
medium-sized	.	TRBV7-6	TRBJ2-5	CASSSVRGETQYF	TGTGCCAGCAGCTCCGTACGCGGAGAGACCCAGTACTTC
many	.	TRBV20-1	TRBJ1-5	CSAIRQSYQPQHF	TGCAGTGCTATTAGACAGAGCTATCAGCCCCAGCATTTT
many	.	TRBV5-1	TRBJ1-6	CASSLDTDNSPLHF	TGCGCCAGCAGCTTGGACACCGATAATTCACCCCTCCACTTT
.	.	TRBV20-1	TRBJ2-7	CSAEAGPYEQYF	TGCAGTGCCGAGGCGGGACCCTACGAGCAGTACTTC